Below are 25 T cell receptor beta chains sequenced from a single sample in a study of cytomegalovirus exposure and HLA in healthy donors (dated by TCRdb to the late 2010s). The library came from the immunoSEQ multiplex PCR assay. The multiplex PCR relied on a mix of 60 forward primers for TCR Vbeta segments and 13 reverse primers for TCR Jbeta segments. TCRdb carries this immuneACCESS record with in-frame sequences only. Its versions omit some clonotypes, under half of them owing to an unresolved V gene in the studies checked, with the rest unexplained. The sample includes some 180,000 clones, with approximately 80% observed a single time. Together, the top ten hold approximately 2.9% of the sample. The specimen sequenced was PBMCs. Receptors were obtained from a female donor in good health and CMV-seronegative.

The J gene is TRBJ2-3, the V gene TRBV7-6, with 7 nucleotides matching TRBD1. With V trimmed by 4 bases and J by 6 bases, 16 bases remained unmatched. The CDR3 length is 17 residues. From germline, CDR1 is SGHVS and CDR2 FNYEAQ. The CDR3 spells CASSSALGTATGDTQYF. CDR3 bases: TGTGCCAGCAGCTCGGCCCTCGGGACAGCTACTGGGGATACGCAGTATTTT.

The gene calls are TRBV19 and TRBJ2-1, with 9 nucleotides matching TRBD2. This CDR3 is built from 18 residues. V gave up 0 bases and J gave up 8 bases; unmatched junction bases: 14. Germline-derived CDR1 and CDR2 are LNHDA and SQIVND (reference sequence). DNA for the CDR3: TGTGCCAGTAGTATAGATCACCAACTAGCGGGTTCTATGGATGAGCAGTTCTTC. Amino acids: CASSIDHQLAGSMDEQFF.

This chain uses TRBV7-2 with TRBJ2-1; 8 bases align to TRBD1. The CDR3 has 14 amino acids. The J segment lost 9 bases and the V segment lost 1 base, leaving 5 bases of the junction unmatched. The germline gives CDR1 SGHTA, CDR2 FQGNSA. The CDR3, as DNA: TGTGCCAGCAGCTTAGGTCAGGGGGCCGCTGAGCAGTTCTTC. Its translation is CASSLGQGAAEQFF.

This clone occurred a few times. J is TRBJ1-2 and V is TRBV5-1; D call uncertain. CDR1 is SGHRS and CDR2 is YFSETQ in the germline V gene. There are 13 residues in the CDR3. V dropped 2 bases and J dropped 8 bases, with 13 bases sitting between them. The CDR3 here is CASSFEGSGGYTF. In DNA form, the CDR3 reads TGCGCCAGCAGCTTCGAGGGTTCGGGCGGCTACACCTTC.

The rearrangement joins TRBV11-2 to TRBJ1-2; 12 nucleotides agree with TRBD1. V lost 5 bases and J lost 6; bases outside the gene matches: 19. The CDR3 has 19 amino acids. The V gene's germline CDR1 is SGHAT and CDR2 FQNNGV. The CDR3 DNA reads TGTGCCAGCAGCACACCCCGGGGACAGGGGGCGCAGGCCGGGAATGGCTACACCTTC. Amino acid sequence: CASSTPRGQGAQAGNGYTF.

This clone was seen only a few times. This chain connects TRBV7-8 to TRBJ2-3, with 7 bases aligning to TRBD2. There are 17 residues in the CDR3. The V segment lost 2 bases and the J segment 0 bases; nucleotides outside the gene matches: 8. The germline V gene has CDR1 SGHVS and CDR2 FQNEAQ. CDR3 amino acids: CASSLSVASGSTDTQYF. The CDR3, as DNA: TGTGCCAGCAGCTTATCCGTGGCTAGCGGAAGCACAGATACGCAGTATTTT.

The rearrangement links TRBV6-5 to TRBJ1-5; D is undetermined. The CDR3 extends over 13 amino acids. V lost 5 bases, J lost 4 bases, and 9 bases lay in between. Germline CDR1 and CDR2: MNHEY and SVGAGI. The CDR3 DNA is TGTGCCAGCAGTAAAGACGGGAATCAGCCCCAGCATTTT. Translating it yields CASSKDGNQPQHF.

This sequence joins TRBV15 and TRBJ1-3; D not resolved. V lost 1 base to trimming and J lost 0 bases, with 4 bases between them. The CDR3 runs 14 residues. The germline gives CDR1 LNHNV, CDR2 YYDKDF (reference sequence). The chain's CDR3 is CATSRVSSGNTIYF. CDR3 in DNA: TGTGCCACCAGCAGAGTTAGCTCTGGAAACACCATATATTTT.

This chain joins TRBV28 and TRBJ2-1; maybe TRBD2 (5 bases). V lost 7 bases, J lost 0 bases, and 16 bases lay in between. Germline V gives CDR1 MDHEN, CDR2 SYDVKM. The CDR3 loop spans 16 amino acids. The CDR3 sequence is CASTLYGRGSYNEQFF. The CDR3 DNA reads TGTGCCAGCACCTTATACGGCCGGGGCTCCTACAATGAGCAGTTCTTC. Together with reference TRBV28 and TRBJ2-1, the CDR3 gives the full variable domain: DVKVTQSSRYLVKRTGEKVFLECVQDMDHENMFWYRQDPGLGLRLIYFSYDVKMKEKGDIPEGYSVSREKKERFSLILESASTNQTSMYLCASTLYGRGSYNEQFFGPGTRLTVL.

The CDR3 is CASSDIRAGTEAFF. CDR3 sequence (DNA): TGTGCCAGCAGTGACATTCGGGCGGGGACTGAAGCTTTCTTT. V gene TRBV6-4 combines with J gene TRBJ1-1; D not resolved. CDR1 and CDR2 (germline): MRHNA, SNTAGT. The CDR3 length is 14 residues. V shed 2 bases and J shed 5 bases, with 12 bases lying between them.

Here the CDR3 DNA reads TGTGCCAGCAGCTTGGGGTCGTCCTACGAGCAGTACTTC. It yields the protein CASSLGSSYEQYF. The gene calls are TRBV5-6 and TRBJ2-5, with no clear D. Judging by the DNA end, TRBJ2-7 fits better; the J call may be wrong. The CDR3 is 13 amino acids. Germline lookup yields CDR1 SGHDT and CDR2 YYEEEE.

This rearrangement joins TRBV30 to TRBJ2-4; 7 nucleotides align to TRBD2. The trim removed 4 bases at V and 0 bases at J, leaving 0 bases unmatched. The CDR3 totals 13 residues. In germline, CDR1 is GTSNPN, CDR2 SVGIG (reference sequence). CDR3 nucleotides: TGTGCCTGGAAGCGGGGAGCCAAAAACATTCAGTACTTC. As protein: CAWKRGAKNIQYF.

The V gene is TRBV7-2, the J gene TRBJ2-1; TRBD2 matches 9 bases. The CDR3 covers 17 residues. Losses at the gene ends were 1 base for V and 5 bases for J; bases not matched to a gene: 9. Per the germline V gene, CDR1 is SGHTA and CDR2 is FQGNSA. CDR3 sequence: CASSLVSGSNMDNEQFF. For the CDR3, the DNA is TGTGCCAGCAGCTTAGTTAGCGGGAGCAACATGGACAATGAGCAGTTCTTC.

This chain connects TRBV11-2 to TRBJ1-3, with 7 positions matching TRBD1. Trimming removed 5 bases from V and 0 bases from J; junction bases left unmatched: 7. This CDR3 has 16 residues. From germline, CDR1 is SGHAT and CDR2 FQNNGV. The CDR3 protein is CASSAAQGDSGNTIYF. In nucleotides, the CDR3 is TGTGCCAGCAGCGCCGCCCAGGGGGACTCTGGAAACACCATATATTTT.

This clone has a single count. In DNA form, the CDR3 reads TGTGCCAGCAGCTCCTACCCCGGACAGGGGGCTTCAGATACGCAGTATTTT. Protein sequence: CASSSYPGQGASDTQYF. The chain combines TRBV11-3 with TRBJ2-3; 11 bases map to TRBD1. The junction had 10 bases not matched to a gene; V was cut back by 4 bases and J by 4 bases. CDR3 size: 17 residues. The germline V gene has CDR1 SGHNT and CDR2 YENEEA.

J is TRBJ2-5 and V is TRBV5-6; 7 positions match TRBD2. The CDR3 is 14 amino acids. J was trimmed by 6 bases and V by 4 bases; bases with no gene match: 9. Germline values: CDR1 SGHDT, CDR2 YYEEEE. The CDR3 here is CASSLGGSGKTQYF. As DNA, the CDR3 is TGTGCCAGCAGCCTTGGGGGGAGCGGGAAGACCCAGTACTTC.

This rearrangement joins TRBV29-1 to TRBJ2-7; a possible D gene is TRBD1 (5 bases). The CDR3 totals 15 residues. Germline CDR1 is SQVTM and CDR2 is ANQGSEA. V shed 5 bases and J shed 0 bases, with 17 bases lying between them. CDR3 residues: CSVTRLGRPSYEQYF. The CDR3 region has the DNA TGCAGCGTTACTCGCTTGGGGCGACCCTCCTACGAGCAGTACTTC.

The V call is TRBV28, the J call TRBJ1-2; D is unclear. Deletions cut 1 base from V and 4 bases from J, with 10 bases between. This CDR3 spans 14 amino acids. Germline-derived CDR1 and CDR2 are MDHEN and SYDVKM. CDR3 in amino acids: CASSLSGSAYGYTF. CDR3 coding DNA: TGTGCCAGCAGTTTATCTGGGAGTGCCTATGGCTACACCTTC.

The V call is TRBV2, the J call TRBJ2-7, with a possible D match to TRBD2 (6 bases). This CDR3 region has 14 residues. Trimming pared 8 bases from V and 6 bases from J, leaving 20 bases between. Germline CDR1 and CDR2: SNHLY and FYNNEI. The DNA of the CDR3 is TGTGCCAGCGGGGGGATAGGGCTAACACGCGAGCAGTACTTC. It yields the protein CASGGIGLTREQYF.

This chain connects TRBV9 to TRBJ2-5; perhaps TRBD2 as D (5 bases). The CDR3 consists of 17 residues. From germline, CDR1 is SGDLS and CDR2 YYNGEE. V gave up 4 bases and J gave up 0 bases, with 19 bases separating them. The CDR3: CASSPGVAPTHQETQYF. The CDR3 DNA is TGTGCCAGCAGCCCCGGGGTAGCGCCCACCCACCAAGAGACCCAGTACTTC.

V and J are TRBV19 and TRBJ2-2, with D possibly matching TRBD1 (5 bases). CDR3 length: 14 residues. Trimming took off 7 bases at V and 2 bases at J, with 11 bases between the two ends. Germline V CDR1 and CDR2: LNHDA, SQIVND (reference sequence). CDR3 sequence reads: CASKAQGNTGELFF. DNA for the CDR3: TGTGCCAGTAAGGCCCAGGGTAACACCGGGGAGCTGTTTTTT. The full variable domain, its missing parts supplied by reference TRBV19 and TRBJ2-2, is DGGITQSPKYLFRKEGQNVTLSCEQNLNHDAMYWYRQDPGQGLRLIYYSQIVNDFQKGDIAEGYSVSREKKESFPLTVTSAQKNPTAFYLCASKAQGNTGELFFGEGSRLTVL.

V gene TRBV6-5 combines with J gene TRBJ1-2, with TRBD1 identical over 9 bases. Germline lookup yields CDR1 MNHEY and CDR2 SVGAGI. J gave up 5 bases and V 5 bases, and 9 bases lay outside the gene matches. This CDR3 has 15 residues. This CDR3 reads CASSSQGTGQYGYTF. DNA for the CDR3: TGTGCCAGCAGTAGCCAGGGGACAGGGCAATATGGCTACACCTTC.

To note about this clone: Other DNA sequences in the same sample also yield this CDR3. The V and J genes are TRBV5-1 and TRBJ2-7, with D possibly being TRBD2 (5 bases). Per the germline V gene, CDR1 is SGHRS and CDR2 is YFSETQ. Trimming took 4 bases from V and 0 from J, leaving 8 bases between them. CDR3 length: 13 amino acids. The CDR3 sequence is CASSLTSSYEQYF. The CDR3 nucleotides read TGCGCCAGCAGCCTTACTAGCTCCTACGAGCAGTACTTC.

This rearrangement joins TRBV27 to TRBJ2-1; 11 bases map to TRBD1. The trim removed 6 bases at V and 9 bases at J, leaving 13 bases unmatched. This CDR3 contains 16 residues. Germline values: CDR1 MNHEY, CDR2 SMNVEV (reference sequence). The CDR3 nucleotides are TGTGCCAGCAGCCCTATCGGGACAGGGGGATTTACTGAGCAGTTCTTC. It translates to CASSPIGTGGFTEQFF.

V is TRBV2 and J is TRBJ2-3; 14 bases map to TRBD2. The V and J ends lost 6 bases and 2 bases, in that order; junction bases with no gene match: 4. CDR1 and CDR2 (germline): SNHLY, FYNNEI. This CDR3 comprises 16 residues. The CDR3 is CASSGLAGGITDTQYF. The DNA of the CDR3 is TGTGCCAGCAGCGGACTAGCGGGAGGAATCACAGATACGCAGTATTTT.